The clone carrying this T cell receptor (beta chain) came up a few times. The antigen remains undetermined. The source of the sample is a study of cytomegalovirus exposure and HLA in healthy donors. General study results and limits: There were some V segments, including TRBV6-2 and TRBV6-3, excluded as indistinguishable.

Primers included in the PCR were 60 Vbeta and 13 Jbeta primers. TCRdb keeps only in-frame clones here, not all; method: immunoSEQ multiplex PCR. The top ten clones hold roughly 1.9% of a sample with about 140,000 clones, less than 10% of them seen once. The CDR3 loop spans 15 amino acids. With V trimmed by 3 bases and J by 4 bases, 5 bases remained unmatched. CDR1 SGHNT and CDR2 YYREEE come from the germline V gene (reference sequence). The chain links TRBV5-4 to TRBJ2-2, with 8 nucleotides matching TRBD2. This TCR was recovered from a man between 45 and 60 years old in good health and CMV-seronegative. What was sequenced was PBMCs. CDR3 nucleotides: TGTGCCAGCAGCTCCCAGCGGGGGATCACCGGGGAGCTGTTTTTT. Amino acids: CASSSQRGITGELFF.